One sample yielded the 20 T cell receptor beta chains listed below, sequenced in a study of blood T cell repertoires in COVID-19. Measured with immunoSEQ multiplex PCR; TCRdb has only the in-frame clones, and not every one. The profile shows approximately 160,000 clones, 85% of them singletons. Sequenced input: peripheral blood. All receptors come from a woman aged 60-75 years with COVID-19, enrolled during active disease.

V gene TRBV12-3 or TRBV12-4 combines with J gene TRBJ2-3; no reliable D call. V lost 6 bases and J lost 4, with 5 bases in between. The CDR3 is 11 amino acids. As DNA, the CDR3 is TGTGCCAGCAGACAAGCAGATACGCAGTATTTT. Its translation: CASRQADTQYF.

V gene TRBV4-2 combines with J gene TRBJ2-4, with D possibly matching TRBD2 (6 bases). The CDR3 contains 13 residues. Germline CDR1 LGHNA, CDR2 YNFKEQ. V gave up 5 bases and J gave up 3 bases, with 8 bases separating them. The CDR3 here is CASSVGGKNIQYF. Written as DNA, the CDR3 is TGTGCCAGCAGCGTGGGGGGCAAAAACATTCAGTACTTC.

The table lists this clone with a few counts. The chain recombines TRBV6-6 with TRBJ2-6; 9 nucleotides agree with TRBD1. The CDR3 consists of 16 residues. The V gene end was trimmed by 5 bases and the J gene end by 3 bases; junction bases not matched to a gene: 5. CDR1 and CDR2 from the germline V gene are MNHNY and SVGAGI (reference sequence). The CDR3 region has the DNA TGTGCCAGCAGTAAACAGGGGGCGGGTGGGGCCAACGTCCTGACTTTC. This codes for CASSKQGAGGANVLTF.

This chain connects TRBV5-1 to TRBJ2-7, with D perhaps TRBD2 (5 bases). Germline CDR1 and CDR2: SGHRS and YFSETQ. The CDR3 extends over 15 amino acids. The V end was cut by 0 bases, the J end by 3 bases, with 13 bases between. CDR3 residues: CASSLGSLGSYEQYF. The CDR3 DNA sequence: TGCGCCAGCAGCTTGGGATCGTTGGGGAGCTACGAGCAGTACTTC.

The rearrangement links TRBV18 to TRBJ2-1; the match to TRBD2 covers 10 bases. This CDR3 is built from 17 residues. Per the germline V gene, CDR1 is KGHSH and CDR2 is LQKENI. V shed 3 bases, J shed 5 bases, and the junction held 10 bases outside the gene matches. CDR3: CASSPLWTSGYDNEQFF. Written as DNA, the CDR3 is TGTGCCAGCTCACCTTTATGGACTAGCGGATACGACAATGAGCAGTTCTTC.

The chain has TRBV5-1 and TRBJ1-4, with D perhaps matching TRBD1 (6 bases). The germline V gene has CDR1 SGHRS and CDR2 YFSETQ. Trimming stripped 0 bases from V and 8 bases from J, with 17 bases between. This CDR3 has 16 residues. The CDR3 protein is CASSLVAGVRKEKLFF. The CDR3 DNA reads TGCGCCAGCAGCTTGGTGGCAGGGGTTCGGAAAGAAAAACTGTTTTTT. Together with reference TRBV5-1 and TRBJ1-4, the CDR3 gives the full variable domain: KAGVTQTPRYLIKTRGQQVTLSCSPISGHRSVSWYQQTPGQGLQFLFEYFSETQRNKGNFPGRFSGRQFSNSRSEMNVSTLELGDSALYLCASSLVAGVRKEKLFFGSGTQLSVL.

The chain combines TRBV7-3 with TRBJ1-3; TRBD1 is a possible D gene (6 bases). Germline CDR1 is SGHTA and CDR2 is FQGTGA. Trimming shortened V by 5 bases and J by 8 bases, and 19 bases separated the two germline ends. CDR3 length equals 15 residues. The CDR3 coding sequence is TGTGCCAGCAGCAGACCGGGACACAGAAAGGACACCATATATTTT. Its protein is CASSRPGHRKDTIYF.

The genes are TRBV6-6 and TRBJ1-6; D is uncertain. Trimming cost V 7 bases and J 10 bases, with 20 bases left between them. Germline V gene lookup returns CDR1 MNHNY and CDR2 SVGAGI (reference sequence). The CDR3 length is 15 residues. CDR3 in DNA: TGTGCCAGCACCCGTGAGGCCCAAAGGAACTCACCCCTCCACTTT. This sequence encodes CASTREAQRNSPLHF.

The V gene is TRBV24-1, the J gene TRBJ2-1, with a possible D match to TRBD2 (7 bases). The CDR3 is 16 amino acids. Germline CDR1 reads KGHDR; CDR2 reads SFDVKD. V gave up 0 bases and J gave up 8 bases, with 16 bases separating them. CDR3 DNA: TGTGCCACCAGTGATTTGAATAGGGGGGGTCTGGATGAGCAGTTCTTC. This codes for CATSDLNRGGLDEQFF.

The chain has TRBV10-1 and TRBJ2-1; D remains unclear. The V end was cut by 5 bases, the J end by 8 bases, with 10 bases between. Germline values: CDR1 WNHNN, CDR2 SYGVQD (reference sequence). CDR3 size: 12 residues. The CDR3 DNA reads as TGCGCCAGCAGTAATATTCAGGATGAGCAGTTCTTC. Translated: CASSNIQDEQFF.

The rearrangement uses TRBV14 and TRBJ1-1; D remains unclear. CDR3 size: 14 residues. CDR1 is SGHDN and CDR2 is FVKESK in the germline V gene. The ends were cut back, 4 bases at V and 1 base at J, with 10 bases in the middle. The CDR3 loop reads CASSPLRSNTEAFF. The CDR3 DNA is TGTGCCAGCAGCCCCCTACGGTCGAACACTGAAGCTTTCTTT.

This clone was seen a handful of times. The chain has TRBV27 and TRBJ1-2, with TRBD1 as a possible D gene (6 bases). The ends were cut back, 5 bases at V and 5 bases at J, with 18 bases in the middle. There are 15 residues in the CDR3. In germline, CDR1 is MNHEY, CDR2 SMNVEV (reference sequence). For the CDR3, the DNA is TGTGCCAGCAGTCCTATCGACAGGATATCATATGGCTACACCTTC. The encoded protein is CASSPIDRISYGYTF.

The rearrangement links TRBV7-8 to TRBJ1-6; 7 positions agree with TRBD1. V lost 4 bases, J lost 11 bases, and 8 bases stayed unmatched. CDR1 and CDR2 (germline): SGHVS, FQNEAQ. The CDR3 totals 14 residues. The CDR3, as DNA: TGTGCCAGCAGCTCGACAGGGTGGAAGGCACCCCTCCACTTT. Protein: CASSSTGWKAPLHF.

The chain employs TRBV7-6 and TRBJ2-3, with 12 bases identical to TRBD2. J was trimmed by 5 bases and V by 1 base; bases with no gene match: 4. Germline CDR1 reads SGHVS; CDR2 reads FNYEAQ. The CDR3 loop spans 16 amino acids. This CDR3 is CASSLGTSGTRDTQYF. The CDR3 DNA reads as TGTGCCAGCAGCTTAGGGACTAGCGGGACTAGAGATACGCAGTATTTT.

The chain has TRBV5-5 and TRBJ1-1; D possibly corresponds to TRBD1 (5 bases). Trimming pared 4 bases from V and 8 bases from J, leaving 15 bases between. CDR1 is SGHKS and CDR2 is YYEKEE in the germline V gene (reference sequence). This CDR3 has 13 residues. The CDR3 here is CASSLLTVKEAFF. CDR3 nucleotides: TGTGCCAGCAGCCTCCTGACAGTCAAGGAAGCTTTCTTT.

The rearrangement links TRBV6-5 to TRBJ1-2, with D unresolved. CDR3 length: 12 residues. Germline assignment: CDR1 MNHEY and CDR2 SVGAGI. Trimming removed 7 bases at V and 8 bases at J, with 14 bases between. DNA of the CDR3: TGTGCCAGCAAGGTGGTAGCCGGCGGCTACACCTTC. This codes for CASKVVAGGYTF.

The rearrangement links TRBV24-1 to TRBJ2-1, with TRBD1 matching 7 bases. The CDR3 has 15 amino acids. After removal of 4 bases from V and 6 bases from J, the junction contained 8 bases not matched to a gene. Per the germline V gene, CDR1 is KGHDR and CDR2 is SFDVKD. The CDR3 is CATSDPQGQVNEQFF. CDR3 in DNA: TGTGCCACCAGTGACCCCCAAGGACAGGTCAATGAGCAGTTCTTC.

This chain joins TRBV15 and TRBJ1-1; D not resolved. The V gene lost 0 bases and the J gene lost 5 bases, with 13 bases spanning the gap. CDR1 and CDR2 (germline): LNHNV, YYDKDF (reference sequence). The CDR3 totals 15 residues. CDR3 DNA: TGTGCCACCAGCAGAGAGCCCGGGGTTCGGACTGAAGCTTTCTTT. Translation: CATSREPGVRTEAFF.

The chain employs TRBV5-1 and TRBJ2-5; 8 positions agree with TRBD1. Unmatched junction bases numbered 2, after V lost 3 bases and J lost 1 base. Germline loops: CDR1 SGHRS, CDR2 YFSETQ. The CDR3 is 14 residues long. The CDR3 nucleotides read TGCGCCAGCAGCTATCAGGGGGCCCAAGAGACCCAGTACTTC. It is translated as CASSYQGAQETQYF.

The genes are TRBV7-9 and TRBJ1-4; weak D call: TRBD1 (5 bases). The CDR3 has 15 residues. CDR1 is SEHNR and CDR2 is FQNEAQ in the germline V gene (reference sequence). Between the trimmed V and J ends, which lost 4 bases and 3 bases, there was a span of 12 bases. The chain's CDR3 is CASSSTDSANEKLFF. The CDR3 bases are TGTGCCAGCAGCTCGACCGACAGTGCTAATGAAAAACTGTTTTTT.